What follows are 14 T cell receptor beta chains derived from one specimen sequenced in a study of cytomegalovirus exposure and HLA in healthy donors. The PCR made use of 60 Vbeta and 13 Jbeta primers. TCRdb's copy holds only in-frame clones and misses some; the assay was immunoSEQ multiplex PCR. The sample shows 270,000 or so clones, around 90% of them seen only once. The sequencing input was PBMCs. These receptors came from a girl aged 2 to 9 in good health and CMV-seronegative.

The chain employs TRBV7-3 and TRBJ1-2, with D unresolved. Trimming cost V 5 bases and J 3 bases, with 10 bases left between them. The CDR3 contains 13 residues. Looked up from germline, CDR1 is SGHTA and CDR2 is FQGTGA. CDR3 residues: CASSTPPHYGYTF. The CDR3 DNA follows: TGTGCCAGCAGCACTCCCCCCCACTATGGCTACACCTTC.

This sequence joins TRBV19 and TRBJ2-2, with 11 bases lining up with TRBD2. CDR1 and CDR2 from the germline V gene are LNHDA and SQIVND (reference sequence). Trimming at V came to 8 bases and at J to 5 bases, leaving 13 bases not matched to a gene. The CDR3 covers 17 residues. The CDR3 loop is CASDPKGLAVQTGELFF. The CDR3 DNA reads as TGTGCCAGTGATCCGAAGGGACTAGCGGTTCAAACCGGGGAGCTGTTTTTT.

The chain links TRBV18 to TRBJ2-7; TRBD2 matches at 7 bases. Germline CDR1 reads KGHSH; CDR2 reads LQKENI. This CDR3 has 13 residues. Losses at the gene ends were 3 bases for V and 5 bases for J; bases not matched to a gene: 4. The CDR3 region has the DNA TGTGCCAGCTCACCGAGGGGAGGGGACGAGCAGTACTTC. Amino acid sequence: CASSPRGGDEQYF.

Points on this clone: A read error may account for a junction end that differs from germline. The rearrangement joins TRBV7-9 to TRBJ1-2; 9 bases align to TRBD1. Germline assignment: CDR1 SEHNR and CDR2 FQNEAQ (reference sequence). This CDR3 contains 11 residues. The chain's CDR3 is CASSLTGGPSF. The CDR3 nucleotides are TGTGCCAGCAGCTTAACAGGGGGCCCCAGCTTC.

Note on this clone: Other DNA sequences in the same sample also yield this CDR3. The CDR3 sequence is CASSDRVVNTEAFF. The DNA of the CDR3 is TGTGCCAGCAGTGACAGGGTGGTAAACACTGAAGCTTTCTTT. The chain joins TRBV27 to TRBJ1-1, with 7 bases lining up with TRBD1. Germline V gene lookup returns CDR1 MNHEY and CDR2 SMNVEV (reference sequence). CDR3 length equals 14 residues. Germline trimming cut 5 bases from V and 2 bases from J; bases unmatched to any gene: 5.

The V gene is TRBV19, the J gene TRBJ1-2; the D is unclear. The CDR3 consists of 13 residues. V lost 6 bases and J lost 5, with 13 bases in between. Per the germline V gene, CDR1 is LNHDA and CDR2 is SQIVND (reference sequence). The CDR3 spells CASSQDLAYGYTF. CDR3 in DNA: TGTGCCAGTAGCCAGGACTTGGCGTATGGCTACACCTTC.

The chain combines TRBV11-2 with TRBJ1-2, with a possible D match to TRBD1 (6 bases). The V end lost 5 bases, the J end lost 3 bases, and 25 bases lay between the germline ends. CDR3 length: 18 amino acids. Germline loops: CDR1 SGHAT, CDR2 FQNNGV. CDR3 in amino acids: CASSRPRGGGLHYYGYTF. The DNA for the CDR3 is TGTGCCAGCAGCCGCCCGAGGGGGGGAGGCCTCCACTACTATGGCTACACCTTC.

The CDR3 DNA follows: TGTGCCAGCAGCCCGGTGGGGGGGACAACTAATGAAAAACTGTTTTTT. Residues: CASSPVGGTTNEKLFF. The gene calls are TRBV7-2 and TRBJ1-4; D may be TRBD1 (5 bases). Per germline, CDR1 SGHTA and CDR2 FQGNSA. The CDR3 runs 16 residues. V lost 5 bases to trimming and J lost 0 bases, with 13 bases between them.

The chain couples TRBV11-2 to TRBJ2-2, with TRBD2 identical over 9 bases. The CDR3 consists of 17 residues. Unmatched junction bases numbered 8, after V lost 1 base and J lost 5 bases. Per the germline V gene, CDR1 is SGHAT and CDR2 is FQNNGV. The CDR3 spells CASSLGGSGSLTGELFF. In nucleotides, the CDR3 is TGTGCCAGCAGCTTAGGTGGTAGCGGGAGTTTAACCGGGGAGCTGTTTTTT.

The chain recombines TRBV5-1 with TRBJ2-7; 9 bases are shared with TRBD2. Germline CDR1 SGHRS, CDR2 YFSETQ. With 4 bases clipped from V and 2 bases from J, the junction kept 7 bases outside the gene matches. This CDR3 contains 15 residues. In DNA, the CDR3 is TGCGCCAGCAGCAGCGGGACTAGCAGCACCTACGAGCAGTACTTC. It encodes CASSSGTSSTYEQYF.

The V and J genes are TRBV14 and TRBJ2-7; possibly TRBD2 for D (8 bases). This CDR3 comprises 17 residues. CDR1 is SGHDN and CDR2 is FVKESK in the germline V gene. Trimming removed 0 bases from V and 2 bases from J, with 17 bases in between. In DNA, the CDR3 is TGTGCCAGCAGCCAAGATAGGGGGCGAGCGGGAGCCTACGAGCAGTACTTC. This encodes CASSQDRGRAGAYEQYF.

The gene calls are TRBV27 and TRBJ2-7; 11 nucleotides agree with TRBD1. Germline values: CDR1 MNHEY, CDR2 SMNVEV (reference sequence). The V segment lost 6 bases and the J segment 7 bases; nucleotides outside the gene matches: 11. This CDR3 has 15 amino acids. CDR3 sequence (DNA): TGTGCCAGCAGGAGGACAGGGGGCCTTCTTTATGAGCAGTACTTC. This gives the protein CASRRTGGLLYEQYF.

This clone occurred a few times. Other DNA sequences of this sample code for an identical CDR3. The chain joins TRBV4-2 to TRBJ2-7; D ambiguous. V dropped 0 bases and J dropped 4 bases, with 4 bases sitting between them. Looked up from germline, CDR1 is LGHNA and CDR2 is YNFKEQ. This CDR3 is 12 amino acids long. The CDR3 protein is CASSQDLYEQYF. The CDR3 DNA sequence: TGTGCCAGCAGCCAAGATCTATACGAGCAGTACTTC.

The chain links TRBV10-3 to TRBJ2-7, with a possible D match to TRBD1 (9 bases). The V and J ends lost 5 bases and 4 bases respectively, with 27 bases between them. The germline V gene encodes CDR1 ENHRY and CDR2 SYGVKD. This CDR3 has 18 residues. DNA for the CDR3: TGTGCCATCAGTCCCTGGACAGGGGTGGCGGGGGGTGTTTACGAGCAGTACTTC. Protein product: CAISPWTGVAGGVYEQYF.